This T cell receptor beta chain emerged from a study of blood T cells in healthy people across ages (dated by TCRdb to the mid-2010s). Describing the broader study: Template switching captured roughly one uniquely barcoded TCR beta cDNA molecule per two T cells in model experiments. Using deep sequencing normalized with unique cDNA molecular identifiers, the study measured how TCR beta repertoire diversity changes with age. Four age groups were formed from the donors: young (average about 15 years), middle-aged (approximately 42), aged (roughly 56) and long-lived (less than 85). Two additional independent replicas of 1 million unique cDNA reads from the same blood draw were analyzed for two donors (one aged 18 to 30 and one aged 80 or older).

A note on this clonotype: Its antigen is not yet known. Nothing much larger sits one base from this clone, and base qualities are not available.

The receptor library was made with 5' RACE. Data came from an Illumina HiSeq 2500. The second PCR ran for about 7 to 11 cycles and used a J-beta primer mix along with a sample-barcoded 5' primer. A template-switch 5' adaptor carrying 12 random nucleotides introduced a unique molecular identifier onto each TCR beta cDNA molecule. Each sample yielded at least 3 million CDR3-containing paired-end reads. The Mint cDNA synthesis kit, primed by a TRBC-specific oligonucleotide, was used to synthesize first-strand cDNA from all RNA. After uracil-DNA glycosylase treatment, a first 18-cycle PCR used universal primers M1SS and BC2_uni_R on all cDNA. On the study's bioinformatics: For normalization, 1 million high-quality reads were randomly selected from each sample, with every read carrying a distinct molecular identifier. Reads sharing molecular identifiers were discarded rather than binned into consensus sequences. CDR3 identification, clonotype clustering and error correction used MiTCR with a Q25 quality threshold and the strictest error-elimination algorithm. A nonparametric unseen species model with Euler transformation was used to estimate lower-bound total TCR beta diversity. Using fastp trimming at Q25 and MiXCR clonotype assembly, TCRdb reanalyzed the public sequencing data and kept in-frame beta chains. When rows share a CDR3 protein, they turn into one entry using the most common DNA and genes. The V and J calls reflect TCRdb's pipeline rather than the authors' work. The sample contains about 930,000 distinct CDR3 sequences, under 35% of them found a single time. The ten biggest clones cover approximately 10% of the sample.

The research as a whole found: As age increased, observed TCR beta diversity per million T cells dropped in a roughly linear way, and a significant reduction was already evident by age around 41. Compared with the aged group, more naive CD4+ T cells, fewer expanded clones and increased TCR diversity were shown by the long-lived group, suggesting age selection. The percentage of naive T cells measured by flow cytometry correlated strongly with observed TCR beta diversity. Since profiling was done on bulk unsorted PBMCs, naive and antigen-experienced compartments could not be conclusively compared. Estimates of total diversity based on one million sequenced T cells were considered lower bounds and underestimates. Because the CMV infection status of the donors was unknown, age-related changes in expanded clonotypes may potentially have been confounded.

Donors were approximately 42 systemically healthy Caucasian individuals from Russia aged roughly 6 to 100 years. Each donor gave 9.5 to 10 milliliters of peripheral blood, drawn into EDTA-treated Vacutainer tubes. Ficoll-Paque density-gradient centrifugation was used to isolate PBMCs, with at least 6.5 million obtained per sample. Trizol reagent was used to extract total RNA from PBMCs, with at least 5.5 micrograms per sample. The percentages of naive CD45RAhigh/CD27high T cells were determined by flow cytometry on a PBMC aliquot from every donor. The CDR3 spans 15 residues, from the cysteine through the phenylalanine. CDR3 DNA is the only sequence kept; it has 45 bases, read in frame from the first base. The CDR1 and CDR2 encoded by the germline V gene are MRHNA and SNTAGT. The sample was also reused in another study, on T cells of mothers and their children. As the second study states: Nine systemically healthy Caucasian individuals served as donors, namely three mothers together with their six children. cDNA synthesis used all of the extracted RNA, with roughly 1.5 ug of RNA in each 15 ul reaction. In the second PCR, sample barcodes and 2-4 random nucleotides were introduced via the M1S primer. Over 9.5 million TCR beta CDR3 reads were obtained for each mother, and about 3 million reads were obtained for each child. TCR recombination output is similarly shaped by thymic selection in related and unrelated pairs, with a minor effect exerted by inherited differences. Normalized repertoire overlap in related mother-child pairs was always slightly higher than in unrelated mother-child pairs, but the difference was never significant. No persistent microchimeric T cell clones were detected, at a sensitivity of 90 to 100 clones per million clonotypes. The study used deep NGS to compare TCR beta repertoires of mothers and children, seeking features distinguishing related mother-child pairs from unrelated individuals. On average, the children were roughly 10 +/- 4 years old, while the mothers were approximately 41 +/- 4 years old. After adapters were ligated using NEBNext reagents, the libraries underwent 100+100 nt paired-end sequencing on an Illumina HiSeq 2000. Mother and child libraries were prepared a month apart and sequenced in separate runs to prevent cross-contamination. Each donor had between about 450,000 and 2,100,000 distinct TCR beta clonotypes identified. Naive TCR beta clonotypes were estimated from low-frequency clonotypes matched to each donor's FACS-determined naive share, without sorting.

The sequenced sample consisted of blood. The sequence came from a middle-aged woman in good health. The sequence is built from TRBV6-4 and TRBJ2-5, with 13 junctional bases fitting TRBD2. The J call may be wrong; the DNA end is better matched by TRBJ2-1. The DNA reads TGTGCCAGCAGTAGACTAGCGGGGGGACAAGAGACCCAGTTCTTC. Translated, this is CASSRLAGGQETQFF.